The 4 T cell receptor beta chains reported below all come from one sample, sequenced in a study of T-cell reconstitution after alpha-beta-depleted transplantation in children. Unique molecular identifiers were incorporated when the TCRbeta library was constructed. TCRdb reanalysed the PCR reads using MiXCR and keeps one entry per CDR3 protein. The table has hundreds of thousands of distinct CDR3 sequences, about 16% seen once; the top ten hold 5%. The sequences come from PBMCs, mostly from graft donor cells, collected 360 days after TCRalphabeta/CD19-depleted stem cell transplant. All receptors come from a male patient between 10 and 17 years old who had a stem cell transplant for acute lymphoblastic leukemia, so the T cells may come from the graft donor.

This chain uses TRBV5-1 with TRBJ2-5, with 7 bases fitting TRBD2. CDR3 length equals 16 residues. The germline V gene has CDR1 SGHRS and CDR2 YFSETQ. J lost 5 bases, V lost 4 bases, and 14 bases had no gene match. CDR3 sequence reads: CASSLNYGRKGETQYF. As DNA, the CDR3 is TGCGCCAGCAGCCTGAACTACGGGAGGAAGGGGGAGACCCAGTACTTC.

The chain carries TRBV12-5 and TRBJ2-3; 13 positions match TRBD2. V gave up 6 bases and J gave up 0 bases; unmatched junction bases: 12. Germline CDR1 is LGHNT and CDR2 is FRNRAP. The CDR3 totals 19 residues. DNA of the CDR3: TGTGCTAGTGGCCGCGGGACTAGCGGGATTCTCGCTAGCACAGATACGCAGTATTTT. The encoded protein is CASGRGTSGILASTDTQYF.

In this sample, this clonotype turned up a few times. This rearrangement joins TRBV5-1 to TRBJ2-5, with 10 bases aligning to TRBD2. Trimming took 3 bases from V and 4 from J; bases not matched to a gene: 9. The V gene's germline CDR1 is SGHRS and CDR2 YFSETQ. This CDR3 has 16 amino acids. The CDR3 sequence: CASSSALAGVGETQYF. As DNA, the CDR3 is TGCGCCAGCAGCTCCGCTCTAGCGGGAGTGGGAGAGACCCAGTACTTC.

The table lists this clonotype with a few counts. This rearrangement joins TRBV20-1 to TRBJ2-1; 11 bases agree with TRBD2. This CDR3 has 14 residues. Unmatched junction bases numbered 0, after V lost 4 bases and J lost 1 base. Germline lookup yields CDR1 DFQATT and CDR2 SNEGSKA (reference sequence). The CDR3 DNA reads TGCAGTGCTATAGCGGGAGGGTCCTACAATGAGCAGTTCTTC. Amino acid sequence: CSAIAGGSYNEQFF.